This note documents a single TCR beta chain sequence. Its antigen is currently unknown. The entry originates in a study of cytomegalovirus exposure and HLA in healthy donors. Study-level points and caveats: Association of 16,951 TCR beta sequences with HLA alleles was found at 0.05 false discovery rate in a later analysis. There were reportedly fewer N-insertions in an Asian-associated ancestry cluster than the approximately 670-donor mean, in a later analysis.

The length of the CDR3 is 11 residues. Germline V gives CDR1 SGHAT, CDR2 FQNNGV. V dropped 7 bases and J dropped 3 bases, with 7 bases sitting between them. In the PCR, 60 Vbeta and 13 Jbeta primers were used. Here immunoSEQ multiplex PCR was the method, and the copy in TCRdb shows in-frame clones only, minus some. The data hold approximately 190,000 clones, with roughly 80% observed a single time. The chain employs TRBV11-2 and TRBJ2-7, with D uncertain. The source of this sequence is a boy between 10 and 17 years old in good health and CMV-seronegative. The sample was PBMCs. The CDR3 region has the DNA TGTGCCAGCACCTATTACTACGAGCAGTACTTC. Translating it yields CASTYYYEQYF.